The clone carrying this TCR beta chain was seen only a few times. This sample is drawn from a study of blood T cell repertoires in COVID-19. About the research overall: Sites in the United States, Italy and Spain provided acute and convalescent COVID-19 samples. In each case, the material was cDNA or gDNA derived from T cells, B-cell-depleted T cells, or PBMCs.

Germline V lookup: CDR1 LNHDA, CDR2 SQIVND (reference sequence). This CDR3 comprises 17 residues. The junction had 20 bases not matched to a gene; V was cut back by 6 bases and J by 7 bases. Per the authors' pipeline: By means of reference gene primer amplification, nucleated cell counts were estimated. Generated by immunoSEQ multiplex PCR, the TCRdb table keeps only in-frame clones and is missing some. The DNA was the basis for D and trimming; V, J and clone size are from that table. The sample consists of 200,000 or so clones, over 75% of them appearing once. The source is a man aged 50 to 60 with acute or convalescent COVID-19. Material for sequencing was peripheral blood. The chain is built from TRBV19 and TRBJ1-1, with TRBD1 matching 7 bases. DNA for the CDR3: TGTGCCAGTAGCCCAATCTCTACCCCGGGACAGCTATATGAAGCTTTCTTT. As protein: CASSPISTPGQLYEAFF. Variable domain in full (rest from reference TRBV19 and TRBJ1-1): DGGITQSPKYLFRKEGQNVTLSCEQNLNHDAMYWYRQDPGQGLRLIYYSQIVNDFQKGDIAEGYSVSREKKESFPLTVTSAQKNPTAFYLCASSPISTPGQLYEAFFGQGTRLTVV.